The rows below give T cell receptor beta chains drawn from one sample of a study of type 1 and type 2 diabetes patients. TCRdb re-analysed the multiplex PCR reads in MiXCR, keeping a single row per CDR3 protein. The sample holds about 250,000 distinct CDR3 sequences; approximately 45% are singletons and the top ten take around 15%. The sample was peripheral blood mononuclear cells (PBMCs). These receptors were obtained from a man aged 18 to 30 with type 2 diabetes. Both conserved end residues are part of each CDR3. The order of the fields is clone size, J gene, V gene, D gene, CDR3 protein, CDR3 DNA. A D gene is named only where the DNA matches it firmly. Not every row has a clone size; where given, it reads once, few, many or a size class.

many	TRBJ1-2	TRBV7-2	TRBD1	CASSTLDRGSGGYTF	TGTGCCAGCAGCACCCTGGACAGGGGGAGTGGTGGCTACACCTTC
many	TRBJ2-1	TRBV25-1	.	CASSGEVYSYNEQFF	TGTGCCAGCAGTGGGGAGGTTTACTCCTACAATGAGCAGTTCTTC
once	TRBJ1-3	TRBV15	.	CATSRVRAGRSSGNTIYF	TGTGCCACCAGCAGAGTTAGGGCGGGAAGATCCTCTGGAAACACCATATATTTT
few	TRBJ2-5	TRBV7-6	TRBD2	CASSSYTPSGEGYQETQYF	TGTGCCAGCAGCTCCTACACACCTAGCGGGGAAGGTTACCAAGAGACCCAGTACTTC
.	TRBJ2-1	TRBV20-1	TRBD2	CSARQAGGPAEQFF	TGCAGTGCTAGACAGGCGGGAGGGCCGGCTGAGCAGTTCTTC
.	TRBJ1-5	TRBV28	.	CASSLSDRPQHF	TGTGCCAGCAGTTTATCCGACAGGCCCCAGCATTTT
.	TRBJ2-2	TRBV27	.	CASSLSRVNARRGTGELFF	TGTGCCAGCAGTTTATCGAGGGTAAACGCGCGGCGAGGCACCGGGGAGCTGTTTTTT
few	TRBJ2-2	TRBV9	.	CASSVAGWTGELFF	TGTGCCAGCAGCGTAGCGGGGTGGACCGGGGAGCTGTTTTTT
few	TRBJ2-7	TRBV4-1	.	CASSPLKGYGQYF	TGCGCCAGCAGCCCACTTAAGGGCTACGGGCAGTACTTC
.	TRBJ2-5	TRBV4-2	.	CASSFGLEETQYF	TGTGCCAGCAGCTTCGGTCTGGAAGAGACCCAGTACTTC
.	TRBJ2-1	TRBV6-4	TRBD2	CASSLLAGGPNEQFF	TGTGCCAGCAGTCTACTAGCGGGGGGGCCCAATGAGCAGTTCTTC
.	TRBJ2-1	TRBV11-3	TRBD2	CASSPRTSGSVYNEQFF	TGTGCCAGCAGCCCTAGAACTAGCGGGAGCGTGTACAATGAGCAGTTCTTC
.	TRBJ2-1	TRBV19	.	CASGWDSYNEQFF	TGTGCCAGTGGGTGGGACTCCTACAATGAGCAGTTCTTC
.	TRBJ1-5	TRBV12-3/TRBV12-4	TRBD1	CASSRDRAQPQHF	TGTGCCAGCAGCCGCGACAGGGCTCAGCCCCAGCATTTT
few	TRBJ2-7	TRBV28	TRBD2	CASSPRSSGREQYF	TGTGCCAGCAGTCCGAGGTCTAGCGGCAGGGAGCAGTACTTC
.	TRBJ1-6	TRBV19	.	CASSSRLIPGNSPLHF	TGTGCCAGTAGTTCCCGACTGATACCCGGTAATTCACCCCTCCACTTT
many	TRBJ2-2	TRBV2	.	CASSVSGANTGELFF	TGTGCCAGCAGTGTCAGTGGCGCGAACACCGGGGAGCTGTTTTTT
.	TRBJ2-7	TRBV12-5	TRBD1	CASGPGQGLYEQYF	TGTGCTAGTGGTCCCGGACAGGGGCTCTACGAGCAGTACTTC
.	TRBJ2-4	TRBV2	TRBD2	CASSSLPREGVQYF	TGTGCCAGCAGCTCCCTCCCCCGGGAGGGCGTTCAGTACTTC
many	TRBJ2-3	TRBV14	TRBD2	CASSPMGLAGGTTDTQYF	TGTGCCAGCAGCCCGATGGGACTAGCGGGAGGAACCACAGATACGCAGTATTTT
.	TRBJ2-7	TRBV4-3	.	CASSPTQDVDTYEQYF	TGCGCCAGCAGCCCCACCCAGGACGTCGATACCTACGAGCAGTACTTC
.	TRBJ1-2	TRBV24-1	.	CATSKSGFYGYTF	TGTGCCACCAGCAAATCGGGGTTTTATGGCTACACCTTC
many	TRBJ2-7	TRBV25-1	.	CASSVDKESYEQYF	TGTGCCAGCAGTGTCGACAAAGAATCCTACGAGCAGTACTTC
.	TRBJ2-2	TRBV6-5	.	CASSQGLTNTGELFF	TGTGCCAGCAGTCAAGGGCTTACGAACACCGGGGAGCTGTTTTTT
many	TRBJ2-7	TRBV19	.	CASSRDPYEQYF	TGTGCCAGTTCCAGGGACCCCTACGAGCAGTACTTC
few	TRBJ2-5	TRBV4-1	TRBD2	CASSQDTGLAGGQETQYF	TGCGCCAGCAGCCAAGATACCGGACTAGCGGGGGGTCAAGAGACCCAGTACTTC
.	TRBJ2-6	TRBV5-1	.	CASSLVLAGANVLTF	TGCGCCAGCAGCTTGGTGTTAGCGGGGGCCAACGTCCTGACTTTC
.	TRBJ2-3	TRBV10-3	.	CAISESNRGTDTQYF	TGTGCCATCAGTGAGTCCAACAGGGGCACAGATACGCAGTATTTT
.	TRBJ1-2	TRBV7-3	.	CASSFGGRANYGYTF	TGTGCCAGCAGTTTTGGAGGGAGAGCTAACTATGGCTACACCTTC
once	TRBJ2-2	TRBV5-1	TRBD2	CASSFGLAGGTGELFF	TGTGCCAGCAGCTTTGGACTAGCGGGAGGTACCGGGGAGCTGTTTTTT
.	TRBJ1-1	TRBV18	.	CASSPEGFRGTEAFF	TGTGCCAGCTCACCCGAGGGCTTCAGAGGCACTGAAGCTTTCTTT
.	TRBJ2-1	TRBV30	TRBD2	CAWQPGGRSNEQFF	TGTGCCTGGCAGCCTGGCGGGAGATCAAATGAGCAGTTCTTC
.	TRBJ2-3	TRBV6-6	.	CASSDLRHTNTQYF	TGTGCCAGCAGTGACCTGCGGCACACAAATACGCAGTATTTT
many	TRBJ2-7	TRBV30	.	CAWSAGRTRGEQYF	TGTGCCTGGAGTGCGGGTCGGACGAGGGGCGAGCAGTACTTC
.	TRBJ1-5	TRBV28	.	CASSLGGNSNQPQHF	TGTGCCAGCAGTTTAGGAGGCAATAGCAATCAGCCCCAGCATTTT
.	TRBJ2-7	TRBV28	.	CASRSRPQGLRGRYEQYF	TGTGCCAGCAGATCAAGACCCCAGGGATTGCGAGGGCGCTACGAGCAGTACTTC
few	TRBJ1-6	TRBV30	.	CAWSTMRPAPLHF	TGTGCCTGGAGTACAATGAGGCCCGCTCCCCTCCACTTT
many	TRBJ2-5	TRBV14	.	CASSQQGMQLQETQYF	TGTGCCAGCAGCCAACAGGGGATGCAGCTCCAAGAGACCCAGTACTTC
.	TRBJ2-3	TRBV10-1	TRBD1	CASSPDRVTDTQYF	TGCGCCAGCAGCCCCGACAGGGTCACAGATACGCAGTATTTT
.	TRBJ2-5	TRBV29-1	.	CSVRRTEYQETQYF	TGCAGCGTTAGGAGGACAGAGTACCAAGAGACCCAGTACTTC
.	TRBJ2-7	TRBV6-1	TRBD2	CASSLLAEVTYEQYF	TGTGCCAGCAGTTTACTAGCGGAGGTCACCTACGAGCAGTACTTC
.	TRBJ2-7	TRBV20-1	TRBD2	CSARDILAGVEQYF	TGCAGTGCTAGAGATATACTAGCGGGTGTCGAGCAGTACTTC
few	TRBJ2-7	TRBV7-2	TRBD1	CASSPGTGGKYEQYF	TGTGCCAGCAGCCCGGGGACAGGGGGCAAATACGAGCAGTACTTC
many	TRBJ2-7	TRBV2	TRBD1	CASSLRTGPYEQYF	TGTGCCAGCAGTCTAAGGACAGGGCCGTACGAGCAGTACTTC
.	TRBJ2-1	TRBV24-1	TRBD1	CATSDPTGGRNEQFF	TGTGCCACCAGCGACCCAACAGGGGGCCGAAATGAGCAGTTCTTC
.	TRBJ2-1	TRBV2	.	CASSLEARTEQFF	TGCGCCAGCAGCTTGGAGGCTCGCACTGAGCAGTTCTTC
many	TRBJ2-5	TRBV15	.	CATSITGKETQYF	TGTGCCACCAGCATAACAGGGAAGGAGACCCAGTACTTC
.	TRBJ2-7	TRBV20-1	.	CSASWLRTGGSSYNEQYF	TGCAGTGCTAGTTGGTTAAGGACCGGGGGAAGCTCCTACAATGAGCAGTACTTC
.	TRBJ2-1	TRBV14	TRBD1	CASRPPGQASGEQFF	TGTGCCAGCAGGCCTCCGGGACAGGCCTCGGGTGAGCAGTTCTTC